What follows are 11 T cell receptor beta chains derived from one specimen sequenced in a study of blood T cell repertoires in COVID-19. Assay used: immunoSEQ multiplex PCR; TCRdb lists only in-frame clones, some missing. The sample gives about 280,000 clones, about 89% of which show up once; approximately 9% is in the top ten. The sequencing sample was made of peripheral blood. Every receptor here comes from a man aged 40-49 years with active or convalescent COVID-19.

V is TRBV14 and J is TRBJ2-5; 9 bases align to TRBD1. The V segment lost 3 bases and the J segment 5 bases; nucleotides outside the gene matches: 7. Germline assignment: CDR1 SGHDN and CDR2 FVKESK. The length of the CDR3 is 15 residues. Here the CDR3 reads CASSHLTGGVETQYF. Written as DNA, the CDR3 is TGTGCCAGCAGCCATTTGACAGGGGGGGTGGAGACCCAGTACTTC. The full variable domain, its missing parts supplied by reference TRBV14 and TRBJ2-5, is EAGVTQFPSHSVIEKGQTVTLRCDPISGHDNLYWYRRVMGKEIKFLLHFVKESKQDESGMPNNRFLAERTGGTYSTLKVQPAELEDSGVYFCASSHLTGGVETQYFGPGTRLLVL.

The genes are TRBV19 and TRBJ2-1; 8 bases fit TRBD2. The CDR3 spans 18 residues. The ends lost 4 bases at V and 0 bases at J; junction bases unmatched: 11. Germline CDR1 and CDR2: LNHDA and SQIVND (reference sequence). The CDR3 DNA reads TGTGCCAGTAGTAGCCTAAGCGGGGGAGCTTCCTCCTACAATGAGCAGTTCTTC. Its protein is CASSSLSGGASSYNEQFF.

This clone has a single count. This chain links TRBV18 with TRBJ2-4; D gene uncertain. Germline-derived CDR1 and CDR2 are KGHSH and LQKENI. V was clipped by 6 bases and J by 0 bases, with 12 bases between them. The CDR3 covers 15 residues. The DNA for the CDR3 is TGTGCCAGCTCGCCGACTTCCGAAGCCAAAAACATTCAGTACTTC. It specifies CASSPTSEAKNIQYF.

The chain links TRBV29-1 to TRBJ1-2; perhaps TRBD1 as D (6 bases). The CDR3 consists of 14 residues. Trimming removed 6 bases from V and 5 bases from J, with 19 bases in between. Germline CDR1 and CDR2: SQVTM and ANQGSEA. CDR3 DNA: TGCAGCGTGGATCGGAGCGGGGGCGGATATGGCTACACCTTC. Protein product: CSVDRSGGGYGYTF.

This CDR3 reads CASSLEGRGQPQHF. The CDR3, as DNA: TGTGCCAGCAGCTTGGAGGGCAGGGGTCAGCCCCAGCATTTT. The chain recombines TRBV5-5 with TRBJ1-5; a possible D gene is TRBD1 (6 bases). Between the trimmed V and J ends, which lost 0 bases and 6 bases, there was a span of 10 bases. CDR3 length: 14 amino acids. Germline V lookup: CDR1 SGHKS, CDR2 YYEKEE (reference sequence).

The chain is built from TRBV10-3 and TRBJ2-7; D perhaps matches TRBD1 (5 bases). V was cut by 6 bases and J by 2 bases, with 11 bases left in between. Looked up from germline, CDR1 is ENHRY and CDR2 is SYGVKD. This CDR3 spans 13 amino acids. In DNA form, the CDR3 reads TGTGCCATCAGCCAAACAGGCACCTACGAGCAGTACTTC. This gives the protein CAISQTGTYEQYF.

This clone has just one count. The chain couples TRBV7-2 to TRBJ2-4; TRBD2 is a possible D gene (7 bases). This CDR3 spans 15 amino acids. CDR1 and CDR2 from the germline V gene are SGHTA and FQGNSA. Trimming removed 4 bases from V and 3 bases from J, with 13 bases in between. CDR3 nucleotide sequence: TGTGCCAGCAGCTCGGGGGAGGGGGGCAAAAACATTCAGTACTTC. Translation gives CASSSGEGGKNIQYF.

The chain has TRBV4-1 and TRBJ1-2; no firm D call. The germline CDR1 and CDR2 sequences are MGHRA and YSYEKL. V was clipped by 1 base and J by 4 bases, with 10 bases between them. This CDR3 has 14 residues. As DNA, the CDR3 is TGCGCCAGCAGCCAAGTGCGGTCCTCCTATGGCTACACCTTC. Translated, it gives CASSQVRSSYGYTF.

The rearrangement links TRBV6-1 to TRBJ2-1; 7 bases agree with TRBD2. From germline, CDR1 is MNHNS and CDR2 SASEGT. V lost 3 bases and J lost 3; bases outside the gene matches: 11. This CDR3 has 17 amino acids. The CDR3 nucleotides are TGTGCCAGCAGTGACCCTGGGGGGGGGAGAGGCTACAATGAGCAGTTCTTC. This gives the protein CASSDPGGGRGYNEQFF.

The rearrangement links TRBV24-1 to TRBJ2-2, with 10 bases matching TRBD2. The V gene end was trimmed by 9 bases and the J gene end by 7 bases; junction bases not matched to a gene: 4. Germline V lookup: CDR1 KGHDR, CDR2 SFDVKD. CDR3 length: 13 residues. The CDR3 coding sequence is TGTGCCACCCACGAGCGGGAGGGCGGGGAGCTGTTTTTT. Translation gives CATHEREGGELFF.

This chain uses TRBV10-3 with TRBJ1-1; D is unclear. The V and J ends lost 10 bases and 3 bases respectively, with 24 bases between them. This CDR3 comprises 16 residues. Germline CDR1 ENHRY, CDR2 SYGVKD. The CDR3 is CATQKEPRHGDTEAFF. Here the CDR3 DNA reads TGTGCCACCCAAAAAGAGCCGCGGCATGGCGACACTGAAGCTTTCTTT.